These T cell receptor beta chains were read from a single sample in a study of blood T cell repertoires in COVID-19. Libraries were prepared by immunoSEQ multiplex PCR; TCRdb keeps only in-frame clonotypes and omits some of them. The table shows around 40,000 clones, with about nine tenths occurring only once. Material: peripheral blood. These receptors originate from a man between 50 and 59 years old with active COVID-19. CDR3s include the opening cysteine and the closing phenylalanine or tryptophan. D genes are given only for firm matches. Clone size is given for some rows only: seen once, a few or many times, or a class if the clone is expanded.

TRBV19	TRBJ2-2	NA	NA	TGTGCCAGTAGTAAGGGGAAGGGCGGGGAGCTGTTTTTT	CASSKGKGGELFF
TRBV5-4	TRBJ1-1	NA	NA	TGTGCCAGCAGCTCGGGGGCCGGGGGGCTGACTGAAGCTTTCTTT	CASSSGAGGLTEAFF
TRBV4-1	TRBJ2-1	TRBD2	NA	TGCGCCAGCAGCCTGACTAGCGGGGAGGGCAATGAGCAGTTCTTC	CASSLTSGEGNEQFF
TRBV4-3	TRBJ2-1	TRBD2	once	TGCGCCAGCAGCCCTCAGGTCGCGGGAGATTCTGTCTCCTACAATGAGCAGTTCTTC	CASSPQVAGDSVSYNEQFF
TRBV27	TRBJ2-1	NA	NA	TGTGCCAGCAGTTTTGAAGGGGGATACAATGAGCAGTTCTTC	CASSFEGGYNEQFF
TRBV7-9	TRBJ2-2	NA	NA	TGTGCCAGCAGACCCCGACAGGCGAACACCGGGGAGCTGTTTTTT	CASRPRQANTGELFF
TRBV5-4	TRBJ2-7	NA	few	TGTGCCAGCAGCTTGGGGGGCAGACCCGAGCAGTACTTC	CASSLGGRPEQYF
TRBV7-3	TRBJ2-5	TRBD1	NA	TGTGCCAGCAGCTCCCGTGAGGGACAGGGGGACCAAGAGACCCAGTACTTC	CASSSREGQGDQETQYF
TRBV18	TRBJ2-7	TRBD1	NA	TGTGCCAGCTCACCAGGAACAGGGGTCTACGAGCAGTACTTC	CASSPGTGVYEQYF
TRBV24-1	TRBJ1-5	NA	NA	TGTGCCACCAGTGATGGGGAGGGGAATCAGCCCCAGCATTTT	CATSDGEGNQPQHF
TRBV10-3	TRBJ2-1	TRBD2	NA	TGTGCCATCAGTTCCGTTCTTGGCGGGAGTTCCAATGAGCAGTTCTTC	CAISSVLGGSSNEQFF
TRBV28	TRBJ2-7	NA	NA	TGTGCCAGCAGCCCCAACGGGGCCCGGGGGGACAACGAGCAGTACTTC	CASSPNGARGDNEQYF
TRBV7-8	TRBJ1-1	TRBD1	NA	TGTGCCAGCAGCCGGAGAGGGACAGGGGGATTAACTGAAGCTTTCTTT	CASSRRGTGGLTEAFF
TRBV6-5	TRBJ1-5	NA	once	TGTGCCAGCTCTCCGGGCAGCCGGGGGAATCAGCCCCAGCATTTT	CASSPGSRGNQPQHF
TRBV13	TRBJ2-5	TRBD1	once	TGTGCCAGCAGCTTCCGGGACAGGGGCGGGGAGACCCAGTACTTC	CASSFRDRGGETQYF
TRBV7-3	TRBJ2-3	TRBD2	NA	TGTGCCAGCAGCTCAGCACTAGCGGGAGGATACCATACGCAGTATTTT	CASSSALAGGYHTQYF
TRBV12-3/TRBV12-4	TRBJ2-2	NA	NA	TGTGCCAGCAGTCCCGCCGGGGAGCTGTTTTTT	CASSPAGELFF
TRBV18	TRBJ2-7	NA	once	TGTGCCAGCTCACCATCGGGGGACTCCTACGAGCAGTACTTC	CASSPSGDSYEQYF
TRBV6-2/TRBV6-3	TRBJ2-1	TRBD2	NA	TGTGCCAGCAGCCGGACTAGTTTGAATGAGCAGTTCTTC	CASSRTSLNEQFF
TRBV25-1	TRBJ2-7	TRBD2	NA	TGTGCCAGCAGTATACCGGGACTAGCGGGAGTATACGAGCAGTACTTC	CASSIPGLAGVYEQYF
TRBV12-5	TRBJ1-1	NA	NA	TGTGCTAGTGGTTCCCCAGGGGTTACGAACACTGAAGCTTTCTTT	CASGSPGVTNTEAFF
TRBV28	TRBJ1-2	NA	once	TGTGCCAGCAGTTCGGGACTTCCCTATGGCTACACCTTC	CASSSGLPYGYTF
TRBV18	TRBJ2-3	TRBD1	NA	TGTGCCAGCTCACCACGGACAGGGAACACAGATACGCAGTATTTT	CASSPRTGNTDTQYF
TRBV5-1	TRBJ2-5	NA	NA	TGCGCCAGCAGCCAGCCCCGGGACGGACTATTCCAAGAGACCCAGTACTTC	CASSQPRDGLFQETQYF
TRBV15	TRBJ2-7	NA	NA	TGTGCCACCAGGTACCTTAGGGGCTTCATTTACGAGCAGTACTTC	CATRYLRGFIYEQYF
TRBV7-9	TRBJ2-1	NA	NA	TGTGCCAGCAGCTTAACTTCCCTGGTCAATGAGCAGTTCTTC	CASSLTSLVNEQFF
TRBV7-9	TRBJ1-5	NA	NA	TGTGCCAGCAGTCGGGGGAGGAATCAGCCCCAGCATTTT	CASSRGRNQPQHF
TRBV18	TRBJ2-6	NA	NA	TGTGCCAGCTCACCACCGCGCTCTGGGGCCAACGTCCTGACTTTC	CASSPPRSGANVLTF
TRBV4-1	TRBJ2-5	TRBD2	NA	TGCGCCAGCAGCCGCTTTACTAGCGACCAAGAGACCCAGTACTTC	CASSRFTSDQETQYF
TRBV4-3	TRBJ2-3	TRBD1	NA	TGCGCCAGCAGCCAACGGGAACAGGGGATAAGCACAGATACGCAGTATTTT	CASSQREQGISTDTQYF
TRBV15	TRBJ2-1	NA	NA	TGTGCCACCAGCAGAGGCAAGGGAGATCCCTACAATGAGCAGTTCTTC	CATSRGKGDPYNEQFF
TRBV27	TRBJ2-2	TRBD2	NA	TGTGCCAGCAGACTAGCGGGGAGCACCGGGGAGCTGTTTTTT	CASRLAGSTGELFF
TRBV9	TRBJ2-7	NA	NA	TGTGCCAGCACCGCTAGCGACGGTCTCAACGAGCAGTACTTC	CASTASDGLNEQYF
TRBV7-3	TRBJ2-2	TRBD1	NA	TGTGCCAGCAGCACCAGACAGGGACGAACCGGGGAGCTGTTTTTT	CASSTRQGRTGELFF
TRBV4-3	TRBJ2-1	TRBD2	NA	TGCGCCAGCAGCCGCACTAGCGCCGGCTACAATGAGCAGTTCTTC	CASSRTSAGYNEQFF
TRBV28	TRBJ2-3	NA	NA	TGTGCCAGCAGTCCTTGGCGGGACGTAGATACGCAGTATTTT	CASSPWRDVDTQYF